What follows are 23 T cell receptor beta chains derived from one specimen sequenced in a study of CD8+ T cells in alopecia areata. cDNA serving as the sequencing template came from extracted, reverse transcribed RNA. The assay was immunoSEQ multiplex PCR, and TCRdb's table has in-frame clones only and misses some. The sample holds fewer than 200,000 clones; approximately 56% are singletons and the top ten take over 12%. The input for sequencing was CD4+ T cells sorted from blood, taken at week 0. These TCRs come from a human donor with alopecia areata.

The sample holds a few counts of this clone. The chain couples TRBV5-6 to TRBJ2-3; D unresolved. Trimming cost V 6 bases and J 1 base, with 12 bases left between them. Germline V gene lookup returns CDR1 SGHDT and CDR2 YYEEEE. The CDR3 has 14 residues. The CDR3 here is CASNLQDRTDTQYF. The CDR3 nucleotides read TGTGCCAGCAATTTGCAGGACCGCACAGATACGCAGTATTTT.

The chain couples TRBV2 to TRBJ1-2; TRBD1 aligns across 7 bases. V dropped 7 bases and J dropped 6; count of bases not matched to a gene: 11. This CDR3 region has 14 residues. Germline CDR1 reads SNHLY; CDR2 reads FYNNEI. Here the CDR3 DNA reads TGTGCCAGCAATGGAGTCCCAGGGGGTGATGGCTACACCTTC. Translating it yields CASNGVPGGDGYTF.

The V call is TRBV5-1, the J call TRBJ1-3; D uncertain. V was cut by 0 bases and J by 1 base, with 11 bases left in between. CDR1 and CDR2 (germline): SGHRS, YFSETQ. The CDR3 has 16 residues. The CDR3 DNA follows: TGCGCCAGCAGCTTGGGAGGAGCGGCATCTGGAAACACCATATATTTT. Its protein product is CASSLGGAASGNTIYF.

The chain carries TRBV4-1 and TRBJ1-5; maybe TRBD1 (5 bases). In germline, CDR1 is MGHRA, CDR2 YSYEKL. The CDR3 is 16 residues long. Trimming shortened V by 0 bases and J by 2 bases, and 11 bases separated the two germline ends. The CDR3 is CASSQEGGSGNQPQHF. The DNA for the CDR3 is TGCGCCAGCAGCCAAGAGGGGGGGAGCGGCAATCAGCCCCAGCATTTT.

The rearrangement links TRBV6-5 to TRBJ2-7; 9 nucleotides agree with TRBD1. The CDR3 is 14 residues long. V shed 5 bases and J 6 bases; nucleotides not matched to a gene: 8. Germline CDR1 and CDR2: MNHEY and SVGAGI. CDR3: CASSVLKTGGEQYF. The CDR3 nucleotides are TGTGCCAGCAGTGTCCTTAAGACAGGGGGCGAGCAGTACTTC.

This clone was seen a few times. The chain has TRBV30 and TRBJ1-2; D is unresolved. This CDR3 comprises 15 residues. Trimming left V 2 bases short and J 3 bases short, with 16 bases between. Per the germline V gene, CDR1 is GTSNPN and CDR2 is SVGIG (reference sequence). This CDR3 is CAWSIPTSLDYGYTF. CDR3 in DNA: TGTGCCTGGAGTATACCGACGAGTCTGGACTATGGCTACACCTTC.

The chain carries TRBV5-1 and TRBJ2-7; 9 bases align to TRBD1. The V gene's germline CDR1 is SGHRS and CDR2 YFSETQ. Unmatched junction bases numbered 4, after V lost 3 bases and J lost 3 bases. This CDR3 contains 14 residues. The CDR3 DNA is TGCGCCAGCAGCTCCTGGGACAGGGTCTACGAGCAGTACTTC. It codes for CASSSWDRVYEQYF.

The CDR3 reads CAISDRDSGANVLTF. The CDR3 DNA reads TGTGCCATCAGCGACAGAGACTCTGGGGCCAACGTCCTGACTTTC. The chain couples TRBV10-3 to TRBJ2-6, with TRBD1 as a possible D gene (5 bases). The ends were cut back, 6 bases at V and 0 bases at J, with 9 bases in the middle. Germline V gives CDR1 ENHRY, CDR2 SYGVKD. The CDR3 runs 15 residues.

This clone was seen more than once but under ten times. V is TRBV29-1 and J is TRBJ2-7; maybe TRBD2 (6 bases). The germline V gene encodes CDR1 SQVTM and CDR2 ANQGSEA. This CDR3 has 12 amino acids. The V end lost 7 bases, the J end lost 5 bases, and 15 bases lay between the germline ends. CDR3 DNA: TGCAGCGGAAAGGAGGGGTACCACGAGCAGTACTTC. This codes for CSGKEGYHEQYF.

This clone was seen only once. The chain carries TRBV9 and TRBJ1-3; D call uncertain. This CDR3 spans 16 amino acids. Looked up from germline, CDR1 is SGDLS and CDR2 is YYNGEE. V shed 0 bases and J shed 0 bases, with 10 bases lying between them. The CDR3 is CASSVEPGNSGNTIYF. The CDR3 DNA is TGTGCCAGCAGCGTAGAACCGGGGAACTCTGGAAACACCATATATTTT.

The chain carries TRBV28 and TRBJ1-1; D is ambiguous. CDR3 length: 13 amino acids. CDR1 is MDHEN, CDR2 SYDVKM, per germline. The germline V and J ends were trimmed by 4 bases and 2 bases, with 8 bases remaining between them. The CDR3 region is CASSSTDNTEAFF. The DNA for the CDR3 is TGTGCCAGCAGTTCGACGGACAACACTGAAGCTTTCTTT. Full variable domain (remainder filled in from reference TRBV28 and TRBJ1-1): DVKVTQSSRYLVKRTGEKVFLECVQDMDHENMFWYRQDPGLGLRLIYFSYDVKMKEKGDIPEGYSVSREKKERFSLILESASTNQTSMYLCASSSTDNTEAFFGQGTRLTVV.

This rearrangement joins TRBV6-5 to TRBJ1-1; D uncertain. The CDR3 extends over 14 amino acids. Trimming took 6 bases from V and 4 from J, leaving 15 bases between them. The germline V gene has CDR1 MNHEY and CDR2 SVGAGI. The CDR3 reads CASRQEGVTTEAFF. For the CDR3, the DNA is TGTGCCAGCAGGCAAGAGGGCGTCACCACTGAAGCTTTCTTT.

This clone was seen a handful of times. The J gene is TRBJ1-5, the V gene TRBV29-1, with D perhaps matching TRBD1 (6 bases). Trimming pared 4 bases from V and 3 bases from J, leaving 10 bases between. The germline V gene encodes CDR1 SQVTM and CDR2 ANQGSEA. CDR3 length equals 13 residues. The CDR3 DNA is TGCAGCGTTGCGGGACAAGCCAATCAGCCCCAGCATTTT. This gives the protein CSVAGQANQPQHF.

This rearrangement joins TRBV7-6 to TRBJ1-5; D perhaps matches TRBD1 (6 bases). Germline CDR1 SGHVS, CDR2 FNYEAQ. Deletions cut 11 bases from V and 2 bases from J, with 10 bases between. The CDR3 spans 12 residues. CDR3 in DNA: TGTGCCGGGGGCCGTTGCAATCAGCCCCAGCATTTT. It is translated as CAGGRCNQPQHF.

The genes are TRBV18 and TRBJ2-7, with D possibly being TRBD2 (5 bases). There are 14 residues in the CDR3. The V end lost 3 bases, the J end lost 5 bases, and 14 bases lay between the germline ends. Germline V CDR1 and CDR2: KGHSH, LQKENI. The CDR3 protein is CASSPGVTEDEQYF. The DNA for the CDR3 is TGTGCCAGCTCACCCGGAGTGACGGAGGACGAGCAGTACTTC.

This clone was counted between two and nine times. This CDR3 is CSVAKGAGGNQPQHF. The CDR3 coding sequence is TGCAGCGTTGCTAAGGGTGCCGGAGGGAATCAGCCCCAGCATTTT. The chain combines TRBV29-1 with TRBJ1-5, with D uncertain. Germline loops: CDR1 SQVTM, CDR2 ANQGSEA. Trimming took 4 bases from V and 4 from J, leaving 17 bases between them. This CDR3 region has 15 residues.

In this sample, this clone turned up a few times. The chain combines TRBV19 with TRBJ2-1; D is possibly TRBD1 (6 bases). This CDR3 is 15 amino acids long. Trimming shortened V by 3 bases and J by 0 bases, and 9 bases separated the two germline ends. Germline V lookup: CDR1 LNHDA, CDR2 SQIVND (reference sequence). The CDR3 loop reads CASSIGQSSYNEQFF. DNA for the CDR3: TGTGCCAGTAGTATCGGACAGAGCTCCTACAATGAGCAGTTCTTC.

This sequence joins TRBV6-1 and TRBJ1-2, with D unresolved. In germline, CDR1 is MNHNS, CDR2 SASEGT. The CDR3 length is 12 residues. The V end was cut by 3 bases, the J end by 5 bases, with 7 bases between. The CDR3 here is CASSDSRYGYTF. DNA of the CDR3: TGTGCCAGCAGTGACTCGCGGTATGGCTACACCTTC.

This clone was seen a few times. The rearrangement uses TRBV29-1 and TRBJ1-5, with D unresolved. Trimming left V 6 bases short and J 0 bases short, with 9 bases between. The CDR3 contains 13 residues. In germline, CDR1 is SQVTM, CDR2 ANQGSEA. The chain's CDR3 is CSVPPGSNQPQHF. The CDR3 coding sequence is TGCAGCGTCCCCCCGGGTAGCAATCAGCCCCAGCATTTT. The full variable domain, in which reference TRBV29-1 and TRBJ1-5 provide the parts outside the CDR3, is SAVISQKPSRDICQRGTSLTIQCQVDSQVTMMFWYRQQPGQSLTLIATANQGSEATYESGFVIDKFPISRPNLTFSTLTVSNMSPEDSSIYLCSVPPGSNQPQHFGDGTRLSIL.

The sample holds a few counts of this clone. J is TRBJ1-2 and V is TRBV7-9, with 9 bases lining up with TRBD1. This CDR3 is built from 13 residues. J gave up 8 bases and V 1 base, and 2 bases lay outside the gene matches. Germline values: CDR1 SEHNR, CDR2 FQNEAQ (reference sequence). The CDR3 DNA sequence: TGTGCCAGCAGCTTAGGACAGGGGGAAGGCTACACCTTC. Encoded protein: CASSLGQGEGYTF.

The CDR3 is CSARQGADLVGAFF. In nucleotides, the CDR3 is TGCAGCGCCCGACAGGGGGCGGATCTGGTCGGAGCTTTCTTT. This chain uses TRBV29-1 with TRBJ1-1, with 10 bases fitting TRBD1. The V segment lost 7 bases and the J segment 10 bases; nucleotides outside the gene matches: 15. Germline V CDR1 and CDR2: SQVTM, ANQGSEA. This CDR3 is 14 amino acids long.

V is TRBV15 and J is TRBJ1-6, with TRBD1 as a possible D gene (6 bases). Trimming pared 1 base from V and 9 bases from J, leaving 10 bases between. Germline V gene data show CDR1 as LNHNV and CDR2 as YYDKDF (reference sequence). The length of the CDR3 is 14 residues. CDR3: CATSRGQEGSPLHF. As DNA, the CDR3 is TGTGCCACCAGCAGAGGACAGGAAGGTTCACCCCTCCACTTT.

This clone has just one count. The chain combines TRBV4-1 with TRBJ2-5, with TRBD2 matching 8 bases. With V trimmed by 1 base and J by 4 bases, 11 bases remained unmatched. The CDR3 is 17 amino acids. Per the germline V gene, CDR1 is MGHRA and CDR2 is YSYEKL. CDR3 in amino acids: CASSQARGAKIVETQYF. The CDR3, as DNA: TGCGCCAGCAGCCAAGCGCGGGGGGCTAAGATTGTAGAGACCCAGTACTTC.